This TCR beta chain was recovered during a study of blood T cell repertoires in COVID-19 (dated by TCRdb to 2018 to 2021). In terms of the full investigation: The collaborator samples originated in the United States, Italy and Spain and spanned the acute and convalescent phases of COVID-19. The material from the prospective study consisted of cDNA or gDNA derived from T cells, B-cell-depleted T cells, or PBMCs. The dataset comprised deeply sampled blood TCRbeta repertoires from subjects exposed to, actively infected with, or recovered from COVID-19. The repertoires were made available in a free public database intended to serve as a resource for research on the immune response to SARS-CoV-2. The samples were drawn from the first 160 participants of the ongoing ImmuneRACE study and from under 1,500 subjects provided by 6 global collaborators. A de-identified subject ID, COVID-19 status, age in years and sex were almost always included in the sample metadata. Where HLA class I and class II types were available, the types were taken from metadata supplied by the sample provider, not from assay-based typing.

Reading the germline V gene (reference sequence) gives CDR1 LGHDT and CDR2 YNNKEL. V loses 0 bases at its end and J loses 4 bases; junction bases beyond the gene matches: 9. The CDR3 runs 16 residues from the cysteine to the phenylalanine. The read is trimmed to its CDR3 DNA, 48 bases read in frame from base 1. The paper as a whole reports these results and caveats: How much clinical and demographic metadata was included differed by source and by participant, and the metadata was provided uncurated.

TCRbeta CDR3 regions were amplified from genomic DNA using the immunoSEQ Assay, a bias-controlled multiplex PCR. In the paper's pipeline: Within the assay, amplification of reference gene primers was used to estimate how many nucleated cells each sample contained. Sequence reads were collapsed and filtered to measure the absolute abundance of every unique TCRbeta CDR3 rearrangement. For each sample, productive Simpson clonality was calculated by taking the square root of Simpson's diversity index across productive rearrangements. The clones in this table, taken by TCRdb from immuneACCESS, are in-frame only. Not every clone is retained; where verified, under half of the shortfall comes from an unresolved V gene, and the cause of the rest is unknown. V, J and clone size reflect that table, while D and trimming were determined from the DNA. The sample table shows 300,000 to 400,000 clones, and more than 75% are seen once. The leading ten clones occupy 3% of the sample.

Whole blood was collected in K2EDTA tubes by collaborating institutions according to the institutions' own protocols. For TCRbeta analysis, collaborators shipped samples in one of three forms: frozen whole blood, isolated PBMCs, or DNA extracted from either of those sample types. About this clone: Its cognate antigen has yet to be identified. Base quality data are lacking; no much larger clone is found one base away.

Sequenced material: peripheral blood. The chain was built from TRBV3-1 (or the pseudogene TRBV3-2) and TRBJ2-7; TRBD2 matches 7 bases in the middle. This TCR derives from a human donor in a cohort sampled during active COVID-19. The CDR3: CASSQETQGGRYEQYF. In nucleotides, the sequence is TGTGCCAGCAGCCAAGAAACCCAGGGAGGGCGTTACGAGCAGTACTTC.